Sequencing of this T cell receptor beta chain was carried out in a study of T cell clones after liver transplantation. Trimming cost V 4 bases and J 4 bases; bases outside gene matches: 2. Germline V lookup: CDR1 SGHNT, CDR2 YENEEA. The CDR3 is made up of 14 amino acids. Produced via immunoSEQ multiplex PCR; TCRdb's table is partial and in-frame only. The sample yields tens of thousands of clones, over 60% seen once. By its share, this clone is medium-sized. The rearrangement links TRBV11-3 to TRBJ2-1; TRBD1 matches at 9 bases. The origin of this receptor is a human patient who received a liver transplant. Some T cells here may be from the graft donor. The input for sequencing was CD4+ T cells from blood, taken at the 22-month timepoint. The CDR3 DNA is TGTGCCAGCAGCTCGACAGGGGGGTACAATGAGCAGTTCTTC. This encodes CASSSTGGYNEQFF.